The clone carrying this TCR beta chain was counted a few times. The germline V and J ends were trimmed by 3 bases and 8 bases, with 11 bases remaining between them. Germline CDR1 SQVTM, CDR2 ANQGSEA. CDR3 length equals 12 residues. Construction of the TCRbeta library involved unique molecular identifiers. Via MiXCR, TCRdb re-called the PCR reads, giving one row per CDR3 protein. The table shows some 500,000 distinct CDR3 sequences, with 15% to 20% occurring only once. These data come from a study of T-cell reconstitution after alpha-beta-depleted transplantation in children. The specimen was PBMCs from the stem cell graft donor, collected from the stem cell graft. The clonotype comes from a human donor who donated a stem cell graft to a child with acute lymphoblastic leukemia. The chain has TRBV29-1 and TRBJ2-1; D tentatively reads TRBD1 or TRBD2 (5 bases each). As DNA, the CDR3 is TGCAGCGTTGAGGTCGGGGCCCATGAGCAGTTCTTC. This encodes CSVEVGAHEQFF.